The present TCR beta chain was sequenced within a study of blood T cell repertoires in COVID-19. About the research overall: Whether acute or convalescent, the COVID-19 samples came from the United States, Italy and Spain. The analysed material was cDNA or gDNA that came from T cells, B-cell-depleted T cells, or PBMCs.

Per the original methods: Researchers report that nucleated cell counts were estimated from reference gene primer amplification. The method was immunoSEQ multiplex PCR; TCRdb's version includes in-frame clones alone and lacks a portion of them. Clonal size and the V and J genes are those of that table, whereas D and trimming came from the DNA. In the table there are roughly 100,000 clones, 87% of which are singletons. Per germline, CDR1 SGHAT and CDR2 FQNNGV. Trimming shortened V by 10 bases and J by 2 bases, and 15 bases separated the two germline ends. This CDR3 is 14 amino acids long. V usage is TRBV11-2 and J usage is TRBJ1-5; D is possibly TRBD1 (6 bases). The sequencing input was peripheral blood. The sequence was obtained from a man in his fifties in a cohort sampled during active COVID-19. CDR3 sequence reads: CAISKAGGNQPQHF. As DNA, the CDR3 is TGTGCCATCAGTAAGGCAGGGGGCAATCAGCCCCAGCATTTT.